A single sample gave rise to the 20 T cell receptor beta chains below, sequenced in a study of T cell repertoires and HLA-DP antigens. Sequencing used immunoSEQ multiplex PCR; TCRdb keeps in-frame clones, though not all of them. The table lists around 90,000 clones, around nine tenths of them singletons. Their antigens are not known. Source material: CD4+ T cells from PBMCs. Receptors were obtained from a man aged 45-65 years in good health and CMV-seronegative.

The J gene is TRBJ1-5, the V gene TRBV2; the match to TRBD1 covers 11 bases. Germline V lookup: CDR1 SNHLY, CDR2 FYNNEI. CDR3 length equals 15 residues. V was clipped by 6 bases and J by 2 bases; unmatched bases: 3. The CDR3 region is CASRDRGQGNQPQHF. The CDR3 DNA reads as TGTGCCAGCAGGGACAGGGGGCAGGGCAATCAGCCCCAGCATTTT.

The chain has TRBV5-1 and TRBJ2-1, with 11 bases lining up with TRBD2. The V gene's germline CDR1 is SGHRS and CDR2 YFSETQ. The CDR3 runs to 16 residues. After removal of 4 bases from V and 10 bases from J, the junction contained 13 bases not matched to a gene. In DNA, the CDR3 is TGCGCCAGCAGCGTTTCTAGCGGGGGGCCCTTAAAGGAGCAGTTCTTC. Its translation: CASSVSSGGPLKEQFF.

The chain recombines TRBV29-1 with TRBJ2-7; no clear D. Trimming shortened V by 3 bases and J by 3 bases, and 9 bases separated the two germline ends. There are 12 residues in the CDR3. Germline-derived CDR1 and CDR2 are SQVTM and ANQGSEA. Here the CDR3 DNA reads TGCAGCGTTGAGATAGGGAACTACGAGCAGTACTTC. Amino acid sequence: CSVEIGNYEQYF.

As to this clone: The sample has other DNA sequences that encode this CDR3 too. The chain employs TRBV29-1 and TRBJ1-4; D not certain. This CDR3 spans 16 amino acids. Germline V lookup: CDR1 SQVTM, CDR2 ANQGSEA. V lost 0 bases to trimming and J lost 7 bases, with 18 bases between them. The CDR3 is CSVEDKDGTWGEKLFF. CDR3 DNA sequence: TGCAGCGTTGAAGATAAGGACGGAACATGGGGTGAAAAACTGTTTTTT.

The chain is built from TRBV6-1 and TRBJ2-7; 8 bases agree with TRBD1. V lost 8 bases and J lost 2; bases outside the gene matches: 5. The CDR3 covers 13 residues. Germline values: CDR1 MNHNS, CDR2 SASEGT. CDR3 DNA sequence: TGTGCCAGCCACGACAGGGGAACCTACGAGCAGTACTTC. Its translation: CASHDRGTYEQYF.

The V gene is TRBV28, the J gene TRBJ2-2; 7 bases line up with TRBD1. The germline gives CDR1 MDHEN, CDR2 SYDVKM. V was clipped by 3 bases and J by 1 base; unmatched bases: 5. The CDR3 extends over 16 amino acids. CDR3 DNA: TGTGCCAGCAGTTTCCGGACAGGTTTGAACACCGGGGAGCTGTTTTTT. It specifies CASSFRTGLNTGELFF.

The CDR3 bases are TGCGCCAGCAGCCCTGTACAGGGGGATCCTAACTATGGCTACACCTTC. It codes for CASSPVQGDPNYGYTF. The rearrangement uses TRBV4-1 and TRBJ1-2; 8 bases line up with TRBD1. With 4 bases clipped from V and 0 bases from J, the junction kept 7 bases outside the gene matches. The germline CDR1 and CDR2 sequences are MGHRA and YSYEKL. CDR3 length: 16 amino acids.

The chain's CDR3 is CASSLGQPNQPQHF. The CDR3 DNA is TGTGCCAGCAGCCTGGGACAGCCCAATCAGCCCCAGCATTTT. This rearrangement joins TRBV7-2 to TRBJ1-5; 7 bases line up with TRBD1. The CDR3 contains 14 residues. Trimming at V came to 5 bases and at J to 3 bases, leaving 4 bases not matched to a gene. Germline CDR1 SGHTA, CDR2 FQGNSA.

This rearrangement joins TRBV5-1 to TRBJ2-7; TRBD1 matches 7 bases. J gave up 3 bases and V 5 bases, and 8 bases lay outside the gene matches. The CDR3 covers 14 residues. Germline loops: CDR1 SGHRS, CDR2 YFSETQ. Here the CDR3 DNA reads TGCGCCAGCAGTTTCGGCCAGGGGGACTACGAGCAGTACTTC. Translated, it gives CASSFGQGDYEQYF.

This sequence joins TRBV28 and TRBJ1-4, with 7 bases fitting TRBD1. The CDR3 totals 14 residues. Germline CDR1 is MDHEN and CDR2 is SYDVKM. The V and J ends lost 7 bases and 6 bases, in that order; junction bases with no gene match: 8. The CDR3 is CASIPTGRDEKLFF. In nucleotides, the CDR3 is TGTGCCAGCATTCCGACAGGGCGGGATGAAAAACTGTTTTTT.

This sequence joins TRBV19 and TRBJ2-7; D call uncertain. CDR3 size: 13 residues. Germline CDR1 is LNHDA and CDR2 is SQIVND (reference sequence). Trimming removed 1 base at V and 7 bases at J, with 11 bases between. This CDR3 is CASSIGSGWEQYF. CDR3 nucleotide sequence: TGTGCCAGTAGTATAGGATCTGGGTGGGAGCAGTACTTC. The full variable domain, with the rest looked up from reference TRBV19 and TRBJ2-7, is DGGITQSPKYLFRKEGQNVTLSCEQNLNHDAMYWYRQDPGQGLRLIYYSQIVNDFQKGDIAEGYSVSREKKESFPLTVTSAQKNPTAFYLCASSIGSGWEQYFGPGTRLTVT.

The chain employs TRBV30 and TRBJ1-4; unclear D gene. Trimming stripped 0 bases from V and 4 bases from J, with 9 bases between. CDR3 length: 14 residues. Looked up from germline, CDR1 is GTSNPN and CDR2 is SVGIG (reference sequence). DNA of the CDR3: TGTGCCTGGAGTGTAAACCGCCTTAATGAAAAACTGTTTTTT. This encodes CAWSVNRLNEKLFF.

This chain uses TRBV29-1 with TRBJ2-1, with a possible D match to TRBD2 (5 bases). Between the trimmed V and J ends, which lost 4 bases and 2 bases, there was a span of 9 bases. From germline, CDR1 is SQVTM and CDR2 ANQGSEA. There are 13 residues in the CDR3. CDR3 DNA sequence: TGCAGCGTTGGGACTCCACCCTACAATGAGCAGTTCTTC. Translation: CSVGTPPYNEQFF.

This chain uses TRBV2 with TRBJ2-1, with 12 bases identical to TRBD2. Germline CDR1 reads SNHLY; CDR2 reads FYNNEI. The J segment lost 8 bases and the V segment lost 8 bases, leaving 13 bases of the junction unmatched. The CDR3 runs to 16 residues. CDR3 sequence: CASFRPWTSGKDEQFF. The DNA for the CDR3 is TGTGCCAGCTTCAGACCCTGGACTAGCGGGAAGGATGAGCAGTTCTTC.

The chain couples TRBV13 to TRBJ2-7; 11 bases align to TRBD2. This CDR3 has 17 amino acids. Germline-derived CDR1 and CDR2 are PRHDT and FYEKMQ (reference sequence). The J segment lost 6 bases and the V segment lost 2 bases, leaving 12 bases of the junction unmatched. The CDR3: CASSLKGGGLAVREQYF. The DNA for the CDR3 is TGTGCCAGCAGCTTAAAAGGTGGGGGACTAGCGGTACGCGAGCAGTACTTC.

The CDR3 is CASSIGEFLEQFF. The CDR3, as DNA: TGTGCCAGTAGTATAGGGGAGTTCTTGGAGCAGTTCTTC. This chain uses TRBV19 with TRBJ2-1; D possibly corresponds to TRBD2 (5 bases). V was pared by 1 base and J by 10 bases, with 11 bases between. Germline V gene sequence: CDR1 LNHDA, CDR2 SQIVND (reference sequence). This CDR3 is 13 amino acids long.

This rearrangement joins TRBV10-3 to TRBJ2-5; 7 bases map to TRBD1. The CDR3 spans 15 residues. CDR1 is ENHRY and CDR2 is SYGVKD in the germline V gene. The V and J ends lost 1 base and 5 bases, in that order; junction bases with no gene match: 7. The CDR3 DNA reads TGTGCCATCAGTGAGTTGCAGGGGGTTGGGGAGACCCAGTACTTC. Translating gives CAISELQGVGETQYF.

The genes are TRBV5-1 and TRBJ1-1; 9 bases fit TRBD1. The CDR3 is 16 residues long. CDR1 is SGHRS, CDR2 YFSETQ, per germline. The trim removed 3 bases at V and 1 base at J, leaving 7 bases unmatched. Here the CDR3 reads CASSWGTGKGNTEAFF. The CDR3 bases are TGCGCCAGCAGCTGGGGGACAGGGAAGGGGAACACTGAAGCTTTCTTT.

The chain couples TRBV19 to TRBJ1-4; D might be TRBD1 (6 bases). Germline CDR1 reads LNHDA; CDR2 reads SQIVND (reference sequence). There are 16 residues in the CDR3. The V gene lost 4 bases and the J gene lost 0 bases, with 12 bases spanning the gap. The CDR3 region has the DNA TGTGCCAGTAGTACCGGACAGATCTCAACTAATGAAAAACTGTTTTTT. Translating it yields CASSTGQISTNEKLFF.

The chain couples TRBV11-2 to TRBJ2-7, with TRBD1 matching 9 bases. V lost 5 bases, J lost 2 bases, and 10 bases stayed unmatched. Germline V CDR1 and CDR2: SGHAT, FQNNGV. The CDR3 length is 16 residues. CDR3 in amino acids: CASSLGQRTGAYEQYF. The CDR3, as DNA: TGTGCCAGCAGCCTAGGCCAAAGGACAGGGGCCTACGAGCAGTACTTC.